This T cell receptor beta chain stems from a study of patients and donors after allogeneic stem cell transplantation. TCRdb recomputed calls from the RT-PCR reads with MiXCR, one row per CDR3 protein. The table lists some 960,000 distinct CDR3 sequences, under 20% of them singletons, with roughly 6% in the top ten. The table lists this clonotype with many counts. The ends lost 3 bases at V and 5 bases at J; junction bases unmatched: 2. The CDR3 is made up of 14 amino acids. CDR1 is KGHDR, CDR2 SFDVKD, per germline. The sample consisted of blood, either unsorted or a sorted T cell fraction (not recorded which). V is TRBV24-1 and J is TRBJ2-1; TRBD2 matches 8 bases. The TCR was taken from a human donor who was either an allogeneic HSCT recipient or a stem cell or donor lymphocyte infusion donor (not recorded which). It is not recorded whose cells these are; they may come from a transplant donor. CDR3: CATSDTSGNNEQFF. The CDR3 DNA reads TGTGCCACCAGTGATACTAGCGGAAACAATGAGCAGTTCTTC.